There are a few counts of the clone carrying this T cell receptor (beta chain). The data derive from a study of shared clonotypes between healthy human individuals. Germline V gives CDR1 KGHSH, CDR2 LQKENI. The CDR3 contains 12 residues. The V end lost 8 bases, the J end lost 0 bases, and 8 bases lay between the germline ends. Some clones are missing from TCRdb's copy, which holds only in-frame ones; the method was immunoSEQ multiplex PCR. The sample lists about 680,000 clones, 73% occurring once. This receptor was identified in a woman in her 30s in good health. The sample consisted of memory CD4+ T cells sorted from blood. Stated subset: CD45RA-negative fraction. V and J are TRBV18 and TRBJ2-7; D is perhaps TRBD1 (5 bases). CDR3 region: CASAQDSYEQYF. The CDR3 nucleotides are TGTGCCAGCGCACAGGACTCCTACGAGCAGTACTTC.